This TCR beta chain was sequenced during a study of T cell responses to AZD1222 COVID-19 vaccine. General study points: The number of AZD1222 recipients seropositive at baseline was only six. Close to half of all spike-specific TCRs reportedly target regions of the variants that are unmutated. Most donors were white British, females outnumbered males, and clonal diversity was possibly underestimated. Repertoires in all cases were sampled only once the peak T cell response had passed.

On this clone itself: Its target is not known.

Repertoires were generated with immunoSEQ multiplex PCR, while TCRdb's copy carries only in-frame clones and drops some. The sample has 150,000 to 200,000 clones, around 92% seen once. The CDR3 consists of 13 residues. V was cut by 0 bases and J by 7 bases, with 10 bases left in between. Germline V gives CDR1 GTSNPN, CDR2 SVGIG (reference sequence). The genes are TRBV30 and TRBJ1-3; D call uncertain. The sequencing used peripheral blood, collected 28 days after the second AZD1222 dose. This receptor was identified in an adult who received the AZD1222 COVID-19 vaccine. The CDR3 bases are TGTGCCTGGAGTGTACTCAGCGGGAACACCATATATTTT. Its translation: CAWSVLSGNTIYF.